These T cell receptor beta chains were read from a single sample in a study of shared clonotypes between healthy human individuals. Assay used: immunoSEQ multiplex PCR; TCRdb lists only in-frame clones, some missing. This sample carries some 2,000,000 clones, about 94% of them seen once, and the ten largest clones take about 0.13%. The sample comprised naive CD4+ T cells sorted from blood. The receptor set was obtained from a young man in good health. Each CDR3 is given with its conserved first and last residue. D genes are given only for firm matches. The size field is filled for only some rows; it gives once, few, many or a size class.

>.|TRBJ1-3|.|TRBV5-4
TGTGCCAGCAGCCTCGGAGGCTCTGGAAACACCATATATTTT
CASSLGGSGNTIYF
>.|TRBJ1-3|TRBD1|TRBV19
TGTGCCAGTTGGGACAGACGCAACACCATATATTTT
CASWDRRNTIYF
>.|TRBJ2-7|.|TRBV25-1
TGTGCCAGCAGTGAGGGGGGTCAGGCCTACGAGCAGTACTTC
CASSEGGQAYEQYF
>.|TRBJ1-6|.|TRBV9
TGTGCCAGCAGCGTCGGCAGGGGAGGATCACCCCTCCACTTT
CASSVGRGGSPLHF
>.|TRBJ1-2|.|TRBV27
TGTGCCAGCAGTTTGGGGCAGACCTATGGCTACACCTTC
CASSLGQTYGYTF
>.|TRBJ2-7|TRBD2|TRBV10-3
TGTGCCATCAGTGGGACTAGCGGCTCCTACGAGCAGTACTTC
CAISGTSGSYEQYF
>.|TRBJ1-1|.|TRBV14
TGTGCCAGCAGCCCTCAACCCATCCGGGGGGAAGCTTTCTTT
CASSPQPIRGEAFF
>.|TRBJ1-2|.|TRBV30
TGTGCCTGGAGCCGGGGCGAAAGTTATGGCTACACCTTC
CAWSRGESYGYTF
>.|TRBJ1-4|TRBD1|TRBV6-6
TGTGCCAGCAGGAAGGGACAGTTAAATGAAAAACTGTTTTTT
CASRKGQLNEKLFF
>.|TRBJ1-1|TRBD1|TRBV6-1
TGTGCCAGCAGTGTCCGGGACAGGGGGAATGGAGCTTTCTTT
CASSVRDRGNGAFF
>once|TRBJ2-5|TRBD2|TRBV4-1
TGCGCCAGCAGCCTAGGGGCTAGCGGGTATAACCAAGAGACCCAGTACTTC
CASSLGASGYNQETQYF
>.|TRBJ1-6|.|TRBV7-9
TGTGCCAGCACCTCGTATCGACTGGGGGAACCCCTCCACTTT
CASTSYRLGEPLHF
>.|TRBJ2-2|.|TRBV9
TGTGCCAGCAGCGTGGCCGGGGGGAACACCGGGGAGCTGTTTTTT
CASSVAGGNTGELFF
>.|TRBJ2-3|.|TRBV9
TGTGCCAGCAGCGTGGGCAGCACAGATACGCAGTATTTT
CASSVGSTDTQYF
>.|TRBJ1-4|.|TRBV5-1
TGCGCCAGCAGAAGGGACGAGGGTTTTAATGAAAAACTGTTTTTT
CASRRDEGFNEKLFF